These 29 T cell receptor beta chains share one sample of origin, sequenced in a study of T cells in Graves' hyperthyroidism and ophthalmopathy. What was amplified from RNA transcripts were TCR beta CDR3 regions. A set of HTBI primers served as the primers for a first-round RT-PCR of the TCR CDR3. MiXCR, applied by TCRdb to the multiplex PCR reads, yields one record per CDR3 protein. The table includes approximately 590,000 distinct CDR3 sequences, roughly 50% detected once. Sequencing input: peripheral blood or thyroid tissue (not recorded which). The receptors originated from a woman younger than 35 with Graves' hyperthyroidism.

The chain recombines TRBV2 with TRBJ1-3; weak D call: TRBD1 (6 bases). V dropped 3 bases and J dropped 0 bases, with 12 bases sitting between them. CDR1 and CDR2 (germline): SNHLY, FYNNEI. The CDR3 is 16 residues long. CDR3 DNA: TGTGCCAGCAGTGAGCGACAGGCAGACTCTGGAAACACCATATATTTT. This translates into CASSERQADSGNTIYF.

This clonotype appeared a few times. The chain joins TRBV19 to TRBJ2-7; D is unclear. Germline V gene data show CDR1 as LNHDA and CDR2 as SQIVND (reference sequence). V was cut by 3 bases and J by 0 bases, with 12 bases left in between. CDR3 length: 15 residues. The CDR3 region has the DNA TGTGCCAGTAGTATTGAACTTCTGCCCTCCTACGAGCAGTACTTC. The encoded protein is CASSIELLPSYEQYF. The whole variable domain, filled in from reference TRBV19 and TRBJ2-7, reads DGGITQSPKYLFRKEGQNVTLSCEQNLNHDAMYWYRQDPGQGLRLIYYSQIVNDFQKGDIAEGYSVSREKKESFPLTVTSAQKNPTAFYLCASSIELLPSYEQYFGPGTRLTVT.

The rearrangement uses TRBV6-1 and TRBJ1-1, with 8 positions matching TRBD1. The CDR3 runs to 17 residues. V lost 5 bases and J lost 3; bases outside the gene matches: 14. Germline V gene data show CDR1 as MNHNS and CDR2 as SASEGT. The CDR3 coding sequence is TGTGCCAGCAGTTATGGGTCGACAGGGGTTCGGGACACTGAAGCTTTCTTT. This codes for CASSYGSTGVRDTEAFF.

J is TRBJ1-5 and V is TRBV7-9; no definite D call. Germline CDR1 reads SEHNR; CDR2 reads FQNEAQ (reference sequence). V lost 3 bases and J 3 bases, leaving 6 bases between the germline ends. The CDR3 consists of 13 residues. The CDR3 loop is CASSFTVNQPQHF. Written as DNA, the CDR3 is TGTGCCAGCAGCTTTACAGTCAATCAGCCCCAGCATTTT. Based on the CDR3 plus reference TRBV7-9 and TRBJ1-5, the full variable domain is DTGVSQNPRHKITKRGQNVTFRCDPISEHNRLYWYRQTLGQGPEFLTYFQNEAQLEKSRLLSDRFSAERPKGSFSTLEIQRTEQGDSAMYLCASSFTVNQPQHFGDGTRLSIL.

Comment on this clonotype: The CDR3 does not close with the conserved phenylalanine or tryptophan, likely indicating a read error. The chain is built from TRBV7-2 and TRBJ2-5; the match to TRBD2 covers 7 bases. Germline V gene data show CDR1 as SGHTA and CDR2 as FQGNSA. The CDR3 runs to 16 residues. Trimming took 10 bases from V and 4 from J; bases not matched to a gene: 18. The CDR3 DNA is TGTGCCACCAGTGACCCCTCGGCCCGGACTAGAGAGACCCAGTACCTC. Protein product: CATSDPSARTRETQYL.

CDR3 nucleotide sequence: TGTGCCAGCAAGCAGGACAGGGGGTTCTACGAGCAGTACTTC. Translation: CASKQDRGFYEQYF. The chain has TRBV6-1 and TRBJ2-7, with TRBD1 matching over 10 bases. V shed 7 bases and J 3 bases; nucleotides not matched to a gene: 6. The CDR3 runs to 14 residues. From germline, CDR1 is MNHNS and CDR2 SASEGT.

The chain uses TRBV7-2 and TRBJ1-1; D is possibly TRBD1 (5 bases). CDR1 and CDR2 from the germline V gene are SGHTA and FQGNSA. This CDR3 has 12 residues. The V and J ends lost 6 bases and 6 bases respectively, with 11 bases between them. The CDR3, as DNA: TGTGCCAGCAGTGAAGGGGTCCCTGAAGCTTTCTTT. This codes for CASSEGVPEAFF. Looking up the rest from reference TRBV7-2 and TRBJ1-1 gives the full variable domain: GAGVSQSPSNKVTEKGKDVELRCDPISGHTALYWYRQSLGQGLEFLIYFQGNSAPDKSGLPSDRFSAERTGGSVSTLTIQRTQQEDSAVYLCASSEGVPEAFFGQGTRLTVV.

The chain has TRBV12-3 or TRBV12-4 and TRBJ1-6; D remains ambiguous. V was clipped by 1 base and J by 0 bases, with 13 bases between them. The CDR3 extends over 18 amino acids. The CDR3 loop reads CASSLEKYSSSYNSPLHF. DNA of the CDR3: TGTGCCAGCAGTTTAGAGAAGTACAGCAGCTCCTATAATTCACCCCTCCACTTT.

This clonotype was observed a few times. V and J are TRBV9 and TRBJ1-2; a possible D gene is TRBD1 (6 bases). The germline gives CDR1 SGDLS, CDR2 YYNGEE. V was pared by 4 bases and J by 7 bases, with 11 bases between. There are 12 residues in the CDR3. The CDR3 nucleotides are TGTGCCAGCAGCAAACAGGGTTCTGGCTACACCTTC. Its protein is CASSKQGSGYTF.

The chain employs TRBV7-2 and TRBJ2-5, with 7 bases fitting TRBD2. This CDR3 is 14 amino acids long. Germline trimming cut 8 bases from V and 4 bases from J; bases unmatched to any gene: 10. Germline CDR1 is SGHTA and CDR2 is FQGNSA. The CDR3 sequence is CASSRAGVRETQYF. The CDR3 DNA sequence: TGTGCCAGCTCCCGTGCGGGAGTAAGAGAGACCCAGTACTTC.

As DNA, the CDR3 is TGTGCCAGCAGTATAGCGGGAGGGTACACCGGGGAGCTGTTTTTT. Its translation is CASSIAGGYTGELFF. The chain is built from TRBV2 and TRBJ2-2, with 11 positions matching TRBD2. CDR3 length equals 15 residues. V was pared by 5 bases and J by 3 bases, with 2 bases of the junction left unmatched. Germline CDR1 is SNHLY and CDR2 is FYNNEI.

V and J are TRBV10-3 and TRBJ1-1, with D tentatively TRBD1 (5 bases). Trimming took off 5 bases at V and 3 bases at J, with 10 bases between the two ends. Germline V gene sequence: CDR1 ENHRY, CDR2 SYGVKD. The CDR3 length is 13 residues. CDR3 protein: CAISQGGDTEAFF. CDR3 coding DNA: TGTGCCATCAGTCAGGGCGGGGACACTGAAGCTTTCTTT.

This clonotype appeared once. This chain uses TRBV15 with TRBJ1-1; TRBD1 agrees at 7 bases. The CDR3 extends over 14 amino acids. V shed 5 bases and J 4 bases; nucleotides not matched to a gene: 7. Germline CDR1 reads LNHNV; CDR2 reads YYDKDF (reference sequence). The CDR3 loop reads CATSQEQGVTEAFF. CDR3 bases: TGTGCCACCAGCCAAGAGCAGGGGGTCACTGAAGCTTTCTTT.

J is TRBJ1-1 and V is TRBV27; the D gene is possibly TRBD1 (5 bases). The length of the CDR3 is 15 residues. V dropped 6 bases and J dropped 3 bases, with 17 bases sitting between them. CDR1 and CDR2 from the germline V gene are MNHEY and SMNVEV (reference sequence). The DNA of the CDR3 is TGTGCCAGCAGCCCACTCGACAGCTCGGACACTGAAGCTTTCTTT. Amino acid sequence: CASSPLDSSDTEAFF.

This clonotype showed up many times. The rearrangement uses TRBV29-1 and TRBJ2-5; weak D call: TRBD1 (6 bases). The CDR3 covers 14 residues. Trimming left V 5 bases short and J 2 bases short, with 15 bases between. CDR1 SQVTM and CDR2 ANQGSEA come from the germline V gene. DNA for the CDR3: TGCAGCGTTCGGACAGTCTGGGGACAAGAGACCCAGTACTTC. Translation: CSVRTVWGQETQYF.

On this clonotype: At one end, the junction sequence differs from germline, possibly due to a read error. CDR3 in amino acids: CASSLREGRTGGLFF. In DNA form, the CDR3 reads TGCGCCAGCAGCTTGCGGGAGGGCCGTACCGGGGGGCTGTTTTTT. The rearrangement joins TRBV5-1 to TRBJ2-2; 8 bases align to TRBD2. Germline V gene data show CDR1 as SGHRS and CDR2 as YFSETQ. The CDR3 loop spans 15 amino acids.

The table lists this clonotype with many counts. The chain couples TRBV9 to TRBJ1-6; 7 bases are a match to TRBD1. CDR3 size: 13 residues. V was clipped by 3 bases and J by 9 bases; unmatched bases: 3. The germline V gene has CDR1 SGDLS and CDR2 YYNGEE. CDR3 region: CASSDRGRSPLHF. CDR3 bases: TGTGCCAGCAGCGACAGGGGACGTTCACCCCTCCACTTT.

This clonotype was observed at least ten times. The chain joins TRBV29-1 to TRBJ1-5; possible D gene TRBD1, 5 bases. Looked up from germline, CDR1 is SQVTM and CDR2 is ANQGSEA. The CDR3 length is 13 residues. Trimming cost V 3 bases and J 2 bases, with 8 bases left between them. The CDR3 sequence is CSVEEGGNQPQHF. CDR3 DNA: TGCAGCGTTGAGGAAGGGGGCAATCAGCCCCAGCATTTT.

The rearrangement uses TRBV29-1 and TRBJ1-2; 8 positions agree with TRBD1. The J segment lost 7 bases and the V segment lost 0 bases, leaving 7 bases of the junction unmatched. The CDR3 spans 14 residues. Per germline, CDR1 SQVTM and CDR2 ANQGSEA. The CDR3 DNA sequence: TGCAGCGTTGAAGATGGACAGGGTAATCCTGGCTACACCTTC. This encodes CSVEDGQGNPGYTF. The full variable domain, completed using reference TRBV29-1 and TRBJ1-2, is SAVISQKPSRDICQRGTSLTIQCQVDSQVTMMFWYRQQPGQSLTLIATANQGSEATYESGFVIDKFPISRPNLTFSTLTVSNMSPEDSSIYLCSVEDGQGNPGYTFGSGTRLTVV.

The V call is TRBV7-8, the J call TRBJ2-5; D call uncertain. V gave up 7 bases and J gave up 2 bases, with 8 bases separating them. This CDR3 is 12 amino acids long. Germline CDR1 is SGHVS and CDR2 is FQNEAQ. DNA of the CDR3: TGTGCCAGCATAGGGCGGCAAGAGACCCAGTACTTC. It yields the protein CASIGRQETQYF.

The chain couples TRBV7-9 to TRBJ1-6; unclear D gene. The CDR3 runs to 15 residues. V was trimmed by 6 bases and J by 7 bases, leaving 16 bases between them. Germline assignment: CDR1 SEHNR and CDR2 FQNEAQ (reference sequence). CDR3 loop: CASSYTSGSNSPLHF. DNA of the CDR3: TGTGCCAGCAGTTATACTAGCGGATCCAATTCACCCCTCCACTTT.

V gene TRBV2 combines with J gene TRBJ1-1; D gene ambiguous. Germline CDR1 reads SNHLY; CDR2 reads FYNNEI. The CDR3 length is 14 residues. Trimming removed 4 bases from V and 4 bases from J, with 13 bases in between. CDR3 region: CASSGQVHSTEAFF. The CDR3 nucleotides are TGTGCCAGCAGTGGACAAGTGCATAGCACTGAAGCTTTCTTT. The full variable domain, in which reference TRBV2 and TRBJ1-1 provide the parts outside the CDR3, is EPEVTQTPSHQVTQMGQEVILRCVPISNHLYFYWYRQILGQKVEFLVSFYNNEISEKSEIFDDQFSVERPDGSNFTLKIRSTKLEDSAMYFCASSGQVHSTEAFFGQGTRLTVV.

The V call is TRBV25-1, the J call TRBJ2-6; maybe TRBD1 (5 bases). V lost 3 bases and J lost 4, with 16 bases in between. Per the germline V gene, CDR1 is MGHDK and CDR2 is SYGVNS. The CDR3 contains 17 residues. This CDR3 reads CASSDSSGASGANVLTF. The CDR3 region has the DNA TGTGCCAGCAGTGATAGTAGTGGGGCGTCCGGGGCCAACGTCCTGACTTTC.

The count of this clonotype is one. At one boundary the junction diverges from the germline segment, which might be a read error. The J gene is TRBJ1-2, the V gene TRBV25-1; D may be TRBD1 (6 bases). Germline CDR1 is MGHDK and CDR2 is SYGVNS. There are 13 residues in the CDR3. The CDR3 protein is CTSSTGSIHGYTF. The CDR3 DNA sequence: TGTACCAGCAGTACAGGGAGCATCCATGGCTACACCTTC.

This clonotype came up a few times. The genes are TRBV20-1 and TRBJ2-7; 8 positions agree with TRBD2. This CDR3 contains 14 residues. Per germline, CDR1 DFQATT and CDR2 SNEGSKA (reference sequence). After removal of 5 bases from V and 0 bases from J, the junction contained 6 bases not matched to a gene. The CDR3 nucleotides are TGCAGTGCTCCTAACGCGGGAGGCTCCTACGAGCAGTACTTC. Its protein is CSAPNAGGSYEQYF.

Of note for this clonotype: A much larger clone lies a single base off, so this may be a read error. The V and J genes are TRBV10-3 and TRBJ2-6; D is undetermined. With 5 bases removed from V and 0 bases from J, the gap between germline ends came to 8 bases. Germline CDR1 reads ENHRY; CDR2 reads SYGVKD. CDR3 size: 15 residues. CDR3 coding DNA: TGTGCCATCAGTATCACGAGCTCTGGGGCCAACGTCCTGACTTTC. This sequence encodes CAISITSSGANVLTF.

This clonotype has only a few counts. CDR3 protein: CASSLGPESTGELFF. The CDR3 region has the DNA TGTGCCAGCAGCTTAGGCCCCGAGAGCACCGGGGAGCTGTTTTTT. The J gene is TRBJ2-2, the V gene TRBV7-8; D remains ambiguous. V was cut by 1 base and J by 4 bases, with 10 bases left in between. CDR3 length: 15 amino acids. From germline, CDR1 is SGHVS and CDR2 FQNEAQ.

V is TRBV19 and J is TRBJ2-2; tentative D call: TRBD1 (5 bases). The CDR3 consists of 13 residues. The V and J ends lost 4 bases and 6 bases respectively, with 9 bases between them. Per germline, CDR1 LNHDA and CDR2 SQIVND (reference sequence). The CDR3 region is CASSTEGAGELFF. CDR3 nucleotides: TGTGCCAGTAGTACGGAAGGGGCCGGGGAGCTGTTTTTT. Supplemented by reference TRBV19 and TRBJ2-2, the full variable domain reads DGGITQSPKYLFRKEGQNVTLSCEQNLNHDAMYWYRQDPGQGLRLIYYSQIVNDFQKGDIAEGYSVSREKKESFPLTVTSAQKNPTAFYLCASSTEGAGELFFGEGSRLTVL.

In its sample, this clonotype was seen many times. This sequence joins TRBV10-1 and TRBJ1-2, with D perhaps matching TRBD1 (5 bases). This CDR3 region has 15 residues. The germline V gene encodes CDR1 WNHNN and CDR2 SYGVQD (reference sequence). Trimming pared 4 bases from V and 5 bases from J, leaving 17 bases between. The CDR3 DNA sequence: TGCGCCAGCAGTGCAGGGTTTGGTTCGGGATATGGCTACACCTTC. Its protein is CASSAGFGSGYGYTF.